A single sample is the source of the 9 T cell receptor beta chains below, sequenced in a study of tumor-infiltrating lymphocytes in primary liver carcinoma. Production of TCR beta cDNA used approximately 0.55 ug total RNA together with a constant-region primer. Slightly modified ARM-PCR with three nested multiplex PCR rounds yielded TCR beta libraries. The first two PCR rounds used TRBV1-TRBV30 forward primers with a C-beta reverse primer, approximately 11 cycles each. Each CDR3 protein is one row after TCRdb ran MiXCR on the multiplex PCR reads. The table lists about 99,000 distinct CDR3 sequences, more than 65% of them singletons. Scientists recovered RNA and DNA together from roughly 21-30 mg of unsorted bulk tissue. Sequencing used liver tumor tissue from sampling region 5. The subset was: tumor region T5, tumor centre. The receptors were gathered from a woman aged 55-70 years with primary liver carcinoma and hepatitis B virus infection.

Notes on this clonotype: A much larger clone differs by one base, so this may be a read error. The chain couples TRBV6-4 to TRBJ2-3; TRBD2 matches 11 bases. Germline CDR1 MRHNA, CDR2 SNTAGT. The CDR3 runs 16 residues. V shed 0 bases and J 3 bases; nucleotides not matched to a gene: 2. CDR3 nucleotides: TGTGCCAGCAGTGACTCTAGCGGGAGGGTAACAGATACGCAGTATTTT. This codes for CASSDSSGRVTDTQYF.

This clonotype was found a few times. A single base separates this from a much larger clone, so it may be a read error. The gene calls are TRBV28 and TRBJ1-2; unclear D gene. Looked up from germline, CDR1 is MDHEN and CDR2 is SYDVKM. The CDR3 contains 14 residues. V lost 5 bases and J lost 7, with 17 bases in between. The CDR3 sequence: CASSRGSPGCGYTF. CDR3 sequence (DNA): TGTGCCAGCAGTCGAGGATCTCCAGGCTGTGGCTACACCTTC.

Concerning this clonotype: Since the CDR3 does not end with the conserved phenylalanine or tryptophan, this likely comes from a read error. The chain combines TRBV5-1 with TRBJ2-4, with a tentative D call TRBD1 (6 bases). The V end was cut by 4 bases, the J end by 3 bases, with 17 bases between. In germline, CDR1 is SGHRS, CDR2 YFSETQ. CDR3 length equals 16 residues. The CDR3, as DNA: TGCGCCAGCAGCCTGGGGGCAGGGAGCGTCAAAAACATTCAGTACCTC. This translates into CASSLGAGSVKNIQYL.

The chain has TRBV28 and TRBJ1-4; no definite D call. The ends were cut back, 2 bases at V and 4 bases at J, with 8 bases in the middle. CDR3 length: 14 amino acids. The germline CDR1 and CDR2 sequences are MDHEN and SYDVKM. CDR3 residues: CASSLGRHNEKLFF. The CDR3 DNA reads as TGTGCCAGCAGTTTAGGCCGGCATAATGAAAAACTGTTTTTT.

In regard to this clonotype: One end of the junction is discordant with germline, which a read error may explain. V is TRBV11-1 and J is TRBJ2-3; 7 bases line up with TRBD2. Germline CDR1 is SGHAT and CDR2 is FQDESV (reference sequence). The CDR3 totals 14 residues. CDR3 bases: TGTGCCGGCAGCTTAAGGCAACGTGCGGGGGAGTCTCTCTTT. Translated: CAGSLRQRAGESLF.

This clonotype was observed at least ten times. The CDR3 protein is CASSPGDRIYTDTQYF. In nucleotides, the CDR3 is TGTGCCAGCAGTCCAGGGGACAGAATCTACACAGATACGCAGTATTTT. This chain uses TRBV12-3 or TRBV12-4 with TRBJ2-3; TRBD1 agrees at 7 bases. V was pared by 5 bases and J by 2 bases, with 10 bases of the junction left unmatched. This CDR3 is built from 16 residues.

This clonotype was found many times. The CDR3 DNA reads TGTGCCAGCAGTGCCCCAGGGGCTAGGAACACTGAAGCTTTCTTT. This codes for CASSAPGARNTEAFF. The rearrangement links TRBV6-1 to TRBJ1-1, with D perhaps matching TRBD1 (6 bases). Germline lookup yields CDR1 MNHNS and CDR2 SASEGT. This CDR3 comprises 15 residues. With 4 bases removed from V and 1 base from J, the gap between germline ends came to 13 bases.

To note about this clonotype: One end of the junction varies from germline; a read error may be responsible. The V gene is TRBV28, the J gene TRBJ2-7; 10 nucleotides agree with TRBD2. This CDR3 has 16 residues. Germline CDR1 reads MDHEN; CDR2 reads SYDVKM. The CDR3, as DNA: TGTGCCAGCCCCATGGGGCTAGCGGGAGACTCCTACGTGCAGTACTTC. Residues: CASPMGLAGDSYVQYF.

The chain joins TRBV11-2 to TRBJ2-7, with 7 bases aligning to TRBD2. CDR1 and CDR2 (germline): SGHAT, FQNNGV. There are 17 residues in the CDR3. The CDR3 here is CISSLRRGSSGIREQYF. DNA for the CDR3: TGTATCAGCAGCTTGCGTCGGGGGTCCAGCGGGATTCGCGAGCAGTACTTC.